The present TCR beta chain was sequenced within a study of blood T cell repertoires in COVID-19. Across the whole study: The origin of the acute and convalescent COVID-19 samples was the United States, Italy and Spain. The cDNA or gDNA used as material had been derived from T cells, B-cell-depleted T cells, or PBMCs.

Between the trimmed V and J ends, which lost 3 bases and 3 bases, there was a span of 13 bases. Looked up from germline, CDR1 is KGHDR and CDR2 is SFDVKD. CDR3 length: 15 amino acids. Per the study methods: Estimation of nucleated cell counts relied on the amplification of reference gene primers. The data were produced by immunoSEQ multiplex PCR, yet TCRdb's version contains in-frame clones alone and is incomplete. V and J calls and clone size come straight from that table; D and trimming were deduced from the DNA. The table records approximately 270,000 clones, around 83% of them present only once. The chain is built from TRBV24-1 and TRBJ1-2; a possible D gene is TRBD1 (6 bases). The sample comprised peripheral blood. The sequence came from a man at least 80 years old with acute or convalescent COVID-19. The CDR3 is CATSDPQGSDYGYTF. In DNA, the CDR3 is TGTGCCACCAGTGATCCACAGGGATCGGACTATGGCTACACCTTC.